The 22 T cell receptor beta chains below all came from one sample that was sequenced in a study of T-cell reconstitution after alpha-beta-depleted transplantation in children. Preparation of the TCRbeta library used unique molecular identifiers. TCRdb called the PCR reads again in MiXCR, with one record for every CDR3 protein. The table has around 800,000 distinct CDR3 sequences, roughly 15% seen once. The specimen comprised PBMCs, mostly from graft donor cells, sampled 360 days after TCRalphabeta/CD19-depleted stem cell transplant. The receptors derive from a male patient younger than 18 who had a stem cell transplant for acute lymphoblastic leukemia, so the T cells may come from the graft donor.

This clonotype was seen a few times. The V call is TRBV25-1, the J call TRBJ2-1; D is unclear. Trimming took 6 bases from V and 8 from J, leaving 11 bases between them. The CDR3 length is 12 residues. CDR1 MGHDK and CDR2 SYGVNS come from the germline V gene. The CDR3 loop reads CASRQESYEQFF. CDR3 nucleotides: TGTGCCAGCAGGCAGGAGTCATATGAGCAGTTCTTC.

V gene TRBV11-2 combines with J gene TRBJ2-2; D unresolved. The germline CDR1 and CDR2 sequences are SGHAT and FQNNGV. The CDR3 is 11 residues long. The V end was cut by 7 bases, the J end by 7 bases, with 7 bases between. The CDR3 nucleotides are TGTGCCAGCACCACGTACGGGGAGCTGTTTTTT. Encoded protein: CASTTYGELFF. The full variable domain, in which reference TRBV11-2 and TRBJ2-2 provide the parts outside the CDR3, is EAGVAQSPRYKIIEKRQSVAFWCNPISGHATLYWYQQILGQGPKLLIQFQNNGVVDDSQLPKDRFSAERLKGVDSTLKIQPAKLEDSAVYLCASTTYGELFFGEGSRLTVL.

This chain links TRBV14 with TRBJ2-4, with D maybe TRBD1 (6 bases). Germline CDR1 SGHDN, CDR2 FVKESK. V was trimmed by 1 base and J by 6 bases, leaving 25 bases between them. This CDR3 is 19 amino acids long. The CDR3 coding sequence is TGTGCCAGCAGCCAAGTCGGGGCAGGGGACCTAGAGGATCCAAACATTCAGTACTTC. This translates into CASSQVGAGDLEDPNIQYF.

The chain uses TRBV3-1 and TRBJ1-2; perhaps TRBD1 as D (6 bases). The CDR3 loop spans 16 amino acids. Germline V gene lookup returns CDR1 LGHDT and CDR2 YNNKEL (reference sequence). The ends were cut back, 0 bases at V and 6 bases at J, with 17 bases in the middle. The chain's CDR3 is CASSQDTAGAGDGYTF. CDR3 bases: TGTGCCAGCAGCCAAGATACAGCAGGGGCCGGGGATGGCTACACCTTC.

This chain uses TRBV6-1 with TRBJ1-1; 9 nucleotides agree with TRBD1. Per germline, CDR1 MNHNS and CDR2 SASEGT. The CDR3 consists of 15 residues. With 6 bases clipped from V and 0 bases from J, the junction kept 5 bases outside the gene matches. The CDR3 sequence: CASRGDRGMNTEAFF. CDR3 nucleotides: TGTGCCAGCAGGGGTGACAGGGGGATGAACACTGAAGCTTTCTTT.

This clonotype was counted a few times. The rearrangement links TRBV20-1 to TRBJ2-7, with 9 bases aligning to TRBD1. Losses at the gene ends were 6 bases for V and 2 bases for J; bases not matched to a gene: 5. CDR3 size: 13 residues. CDR1 is DFQATT, CDR2 SNEGSKA, per germline (reference sequence). CDR3 DNA: TGCAGTGCCCAAGGACAGGGGCCCTACGAGCAGTACTTC. Its protein is CSAQGQGPYEQYF.

This clonotype occurred a few times. Here the CDR3 reads CASTKVGSATDTQYF. As DNA, the CDR3 is TGTGCCAGCACCAAAGTGGGCTCGGCGACAGATACGCAGTATTTT. The rearrangement joins TRBV7-2 to TRBJ2-3; unclear D gene. The CDR3 totals 15 residues. Germline V gene lookup returns CDR1 SGHTA and CDR2 FQGNSA. V was clipped by 7 bases and J by 3 bases, with 17 bases between them.

There are a few counts of this clonotype. The chain has TRBV7-9 and TRBJ1-6; 9 bases align to TRBD1. CDR1 is SEHNR and CDR2 is FQNEAQ in the germline V gene (reference sequence). V was pared by 1 base and J by 8 bases, with 9 bases of the junction left unmatched. The CDR3 length is 17 residues. The CDR3 loop is CASSLGSFRDRDSPLHF. CDR3 nucleotide sequence: TGTGCCAGCAGCTTAGGGAGTTTTCGGGACAGGGATTCACCCCTCCACTTT. Variable domain in full (rest from reference TRBV7-9 and TRBJ1-6): DTGVSQNPRHKITKRGQNVTFRCDPISEHNRLYWYRQTLGQGPEFLTYFQNEAQLEKSRLLSDRFSAERPKGSFSTLEIQRTEQGDSAMYLCASSLGSFRDRDSPLHFGNGTRLTVT.

The V call is TRBV5-1, the J call TRBJ2-5; 8 nucleotides match TRBD2. V trimming: 1 base; J trimming: 2 bases; junction bases outside the gene matches: 7. From germline, CDR1 is SGHRS and CDR2 YFSETQ. The CDR3 runs to 16 residues. The CDR3: CASSLSGTRGQETQYF. DNA of the CDR3: TGCGCCAGCAGCTTGTCGGGGACTAGAGGGCAAGAGACCCAGTACTTC.

As DNA, the CDR3 is TGCGCCAGCAGCCCCCACCGTTACGGGACAGGGACCACCGGGGAGCTGTTTTTT. This translates into CASSPHRYGTGTTGELFF. V usage is TRBV4-1 and J usage is TRBJ2-2, with 9 bases lining up with TRBD1. V lost 4 bases, J lost 4 bases, and 13 bases stayed unmatched. In germline, CDR1 is MGHRA, CDR2 YSYEKL. This CDR3 spans 18 amino acids.

This chain links TRBV5-1 with TRBJ2-5; TRBD2 agrees at 14 bases. This CDR3 has 18 residues. With V trimmed by 0 bases and J by 5 bases, 9 bases remained unmatched. Per the germline V gene, CDR1 is SGHRS and CDR2 is YFSETQ. The CDR3 DNA reads TGCGCCAGCAGCTTGGAAACGACTAGCGGGAGGGCCTGGGAGACCCAGTACTTC. Its protein is CASSLETTSGRAWETQYF.

The J gene is TRBJ2-1, the V gene TRBV10-3; 7 nucleotides match TRBD1. The CDR3 spans 15 residues. J was trimmed by 5 bases and V by 3 bases; bases with no gene match: 7. CDR1 and CDR2 from the germline V gene are ENHRY and SYGVKD. This CDR3 is CAISEPTGVHNEQFF. In nucleotides, the CDR3 is TGTGCCATCAGTGAACCCACAGGGGTGCACAATGAGCAGTTCTTC.

This rearrangement joins TRBV27 to TRBJ2-1; TRBD2 matches 7 bases. The CDR3 loop spans 16 amino acids. The ends lost 1 base at V and 6 bases at J; junction bases unmatched: 9. Germline-derived CDR1 and CDR2 are MNHEY and SMNVEV (reference sequence). For the CDR3, the DNA is TGTGCCAGCAGTTTATTTCGTAGGTGGGAGGGCAATGAGCAGTTCTTC. This sequence encodes CASSLFRRWEGNEQFF.

The chain is built from TRBV11-2 and TRBJ1-1, with TRBD1 identical over 7 bases. Germline CDR1 SGHAT, CDR2 FQNNGV. This CDR3 contains 15 residues. V gave up 7 bases and J gave up 1 base; unmatched junction bases: 9. CDR3 residues: CASIWWTGKNTEAFF. As DNA, the CDR3 is TGTGCCAGCATATGGTGGACAGGCAAGAACACTGAAGCTTTCTTT.

This clonotype was observed a few times. V usage is TRBV7-3 and J usage is TRBJ2-1; TRBD1 matches 11 bases. Germline assignment: CDR1 SGHTA and CDR2 FQGTGA. The CDR3 contains 13 residues. V lost 4 bases to trimming and J lost 16 bases; unmatched junction nucleotides: 9. The CDR3 nucleotides are TGTGCCAGCAGCTGGTCCCGGGACAGGGGGGCCTTCTTC. Translation gives CASSWSRDRGAFF.

This clonotype was observed at least ten times. The chain joins TRBV5-1 to TRBJ1-4, with D possibly TRBD1 on 5 matching bases. The ends were cut back, 4 bases at V and 8 bases at J, with 15 bases in the middle. Germline V lookup: CDR1 SGHRS, CDR2 YFSETQ. This CDR3 is 14 amino acids long. CDR3 bases: TGCGCCAGCAGCCTGCGGGCCAGACAGGAAAAACTGTTTTTT. Amino acids: CASSLRARQEKLFF.

V gene TRBV10-3 combines with J gene TRBJ1-2; 7 nucleotides match TRBD1. The J segment lost 1 base and the V segment lost 4 bases, leaving 9 bases of the junction unmatched. This CDR3 has 16 amino acids. CDR1 is ENHRY and CDR2 is SYGVKD in the germline V gene. The CDR3 DNA follows: TGTGCCATCAGTGGTACAGGGGCGCAGGATAACTATGGCTACACCTTC. It encodes CAISGTGAQDNYGYTF.

The count of this clonotype is one. The V gene is TRBV11-2, the J gene TRBJ1-1; D remains unclear. This CDR3 is built from 12 residues. Looked up from germline, CDR1 is SGHAT and CDR2 is FQNNGV. The germline V and J ends were trimmed by 5 bases and 9 bases, with 13 bases remaining between them. CDR3 nucleotides: TGTGCCAGCAGCCTGGCGGGCTCTAAAGCTTTCTTT. Its translation is CASSLAGSKAFF.

This clonotype was picked up a small number of times. The rearrangement joins TRBV7-2 to TRBJ2-5, with 9 bases identical to TRBD2. This CDR3 has 15 amino acids. The ends lost 7 bases at V and 5 bases at J; junction bases unmatched: 11. CDR1 SGHTA and CDR2 FQGNSA come from the germline V gene. CDR3 sequence: CASTRVGGRGETQYF. DNA of the CDR3: TGTGCCAGCACCCGGGTCGGCGGGAGGGGGGAGACCCAGTACTTC.

This clonotype was recorded at least ten times. This chain connects TRBV29-1 to TRBJ2-2; D possibly corresponds to TRBD2 (5 bases). The germline V gene has CDR1 SQVTM and CDR2 ANQGSEA. The CDR3 is 20 residues long. V dropped 1 base and J dropped 0 bases, with 24 bases sitting between them. Written as DNA, the CDR3 is TGCAGCGTTGAAGTTGGGCCTGGGTCTAGCTCCTCGTCGAACACCGGGGAGCTGTTTTTT. Protein product: CSVEVGPGSSSSSNTGELFF.

The rearrangement uses TRBV4-1 and TRBJ1-3, with D unclear. V was clipped by 6 bases and J by 0 bases, with 18 bases between them. Germline assignment: CDR1 MGHRA and CDR2 YSYEKL. The CDR3 has 17 amino acids. In DNA form, the CDR3 reads TGCGCCAGCAGACCTCAAGCAGCCACCTTCTCTGGAAACACCATATATTTT. This sequence encodes CASRPQAATFSGNTIYF.

In its sample, this clonotype was seen a few times. The chain joins TRBV12-3 or TRBV12-4 to TRBJ1-5; TRBD1 might be the D (5 bases). V dropped 5 bases and J dropped 6 bases, with 14 bases sitting between them. The CDR3 runs 14 residues. The CDR3 DNA sequence: TGTGCCAGCAGTCCCAGGAGGGGTCTTCAGCCCCAGCATTTT. It is translated as CASSPRRGLQPQHF.